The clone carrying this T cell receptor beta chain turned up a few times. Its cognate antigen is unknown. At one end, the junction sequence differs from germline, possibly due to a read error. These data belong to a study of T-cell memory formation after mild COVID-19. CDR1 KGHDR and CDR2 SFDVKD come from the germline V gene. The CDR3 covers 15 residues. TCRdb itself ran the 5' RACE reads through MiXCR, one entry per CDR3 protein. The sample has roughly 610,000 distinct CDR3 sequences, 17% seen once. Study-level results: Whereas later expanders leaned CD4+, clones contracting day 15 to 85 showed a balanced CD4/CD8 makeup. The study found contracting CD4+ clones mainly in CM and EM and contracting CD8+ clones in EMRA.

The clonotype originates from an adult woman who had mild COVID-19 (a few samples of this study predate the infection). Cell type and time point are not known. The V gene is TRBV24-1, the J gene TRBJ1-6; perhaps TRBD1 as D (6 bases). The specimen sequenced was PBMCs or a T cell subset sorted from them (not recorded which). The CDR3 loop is CATSDFAQGGTDVSF. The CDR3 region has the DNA TGTGCCACCAGTGATTTCGCCCAAGGGGGGACGGACGTTTCCTTT.